This T cell receptor beta chain was observed in a study of a mutant IDH1 vaccine in newly diagnosed glioma. About this clone: The antigen is unknown.

Time point noted: week 23, last vaccination. Every single dose of the vaccine, 300 ug of mutant IDH1 20-mer peptide, came with topical imiquimod. The CDR3 covers 16 residues. Trimming removed 0 bases from V and 3 bases from J, with 12 bases in between. Per germline, CDR1 GTSNPN and CDR2 SVGIG (reference sequence). The protocol was immunoSEQ multiplex PCR, while the TCRdb copy is restricted to in-frame clones and leaves out a portion. There are about 43,000 clones in the sample; around 85% occur only once, and 2% to 3% lies in the top ten. The chain employs TRBV30 and TRBJ1-6, with D possibly TRBD1 on 5 matching bases. This TCR was recovered from a woman between 18 and 30 years old with glioma. Some clones in this sample may be carry-over from other donors' samples. The starting material was PBMCs, obtained from a glioma patient whose treatment included an IDH1 peptide vaccine. This chain's CDR3 is CAWSVRGQSYNSPLHF. Here the CDR3 DNA reads TGTGCCTGGAGTGTACGGGGCCAGAGCTATAATTCACCCCTCCACTTT. The full variable domain, rest sourced from reference TRBV30 and TRBJ1-6, is SQTIHQWPATLVQPVGSPLSLECTVEGTSNPNLYWYRQAAGRGLQLLFYSVGIGQISSEVPQNLSASRPQDRQFILSSKKLLLSDSGFYLCAWSVRGQSYNSPLHFGNGTRLTVT.